This T cell receptor (beta chain) was documented in a study of shared clonotypes between healthy human individuals. Whole-study results and caveats: Shared across a few donors were about 4.8% of the naive CD4 clonotypes.

Splitting the CD4+ cells yielded a CD45RA+ naive subset and a CD45RA-negative memory subset. As regards this clone: Its antigen is unidentified.

The germline CDR1 and CDR2 sequences are WSHSY and SAAADI. With 8 bases removed from V and 3 bases from J, the gap between germline ends came to 8 bases. The CDR3 contains 11 residues. Sorted-subset replicate PCRs used roughly 180 ng DNA, roughly 28,000 T cell genomes. The repertoire was sequenced with immunoSEQ multiplex PCR; TCRdb's copy has only in-frame clones and lacks some. The sample records about 1 million clones, around 76% being singletons. The receptor was isolated from a young man in good health. Sequenced material: memory CD4+ T cells sorted from blood. As for subset: CD45RA-negative fraction. The chain has TRBV10-2 and TRBJ2-7, with no clear D. The CDR3 DNA follows: TGCGCCAGCTTCGACCGCTACGAGCAGTACTTC. It translates to CASFDRYEQYF.